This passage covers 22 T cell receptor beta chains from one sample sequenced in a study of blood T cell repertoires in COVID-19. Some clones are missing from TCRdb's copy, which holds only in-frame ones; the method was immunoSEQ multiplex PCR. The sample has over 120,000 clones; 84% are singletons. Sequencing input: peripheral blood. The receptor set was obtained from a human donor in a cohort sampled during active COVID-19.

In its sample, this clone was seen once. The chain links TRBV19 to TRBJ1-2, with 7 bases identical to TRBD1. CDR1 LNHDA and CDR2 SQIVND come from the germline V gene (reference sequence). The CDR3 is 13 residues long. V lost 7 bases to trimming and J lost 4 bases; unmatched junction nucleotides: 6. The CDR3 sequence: CASKETGSYGYTF. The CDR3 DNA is TGTGCCAGTAAGGAGACAGGGAGCTATGGCTACACCTTC.

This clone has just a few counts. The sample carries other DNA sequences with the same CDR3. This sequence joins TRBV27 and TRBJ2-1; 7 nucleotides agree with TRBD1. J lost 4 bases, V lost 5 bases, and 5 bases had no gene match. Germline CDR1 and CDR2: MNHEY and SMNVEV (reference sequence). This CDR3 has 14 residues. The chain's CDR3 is CASSRDSPYNEQFF. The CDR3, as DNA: TGTGCCAGCAGTCGGGACAGCCCTTACAATGAGCAGTTCTTC.

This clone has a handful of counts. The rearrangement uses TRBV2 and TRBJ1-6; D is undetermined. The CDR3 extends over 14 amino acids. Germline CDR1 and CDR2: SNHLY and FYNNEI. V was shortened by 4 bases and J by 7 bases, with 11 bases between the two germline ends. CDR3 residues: CASSGTRENSPLHF. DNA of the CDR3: TGTGCCAGCAGTGGGACGAGGGAGAATTCACCCCTCCACTTT.

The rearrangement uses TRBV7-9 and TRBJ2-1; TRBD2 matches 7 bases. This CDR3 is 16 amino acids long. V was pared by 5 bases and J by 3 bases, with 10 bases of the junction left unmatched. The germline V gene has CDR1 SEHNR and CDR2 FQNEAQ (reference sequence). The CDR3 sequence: CASSPGLGGGYNEQFF. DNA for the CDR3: TGTGCCAGCAGCCCCGGATTAGGCGGGGGCTACAATGAGCAGTTCTTC.

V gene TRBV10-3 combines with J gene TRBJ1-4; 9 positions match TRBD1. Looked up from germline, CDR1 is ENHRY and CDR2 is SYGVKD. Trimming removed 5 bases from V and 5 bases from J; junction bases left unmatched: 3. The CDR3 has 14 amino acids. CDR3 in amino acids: CAISPGTGNEKLFF. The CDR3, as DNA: TGTGCCATCAGTCCCGGGACAGGGAATGAAAAACTGTTTTTT.

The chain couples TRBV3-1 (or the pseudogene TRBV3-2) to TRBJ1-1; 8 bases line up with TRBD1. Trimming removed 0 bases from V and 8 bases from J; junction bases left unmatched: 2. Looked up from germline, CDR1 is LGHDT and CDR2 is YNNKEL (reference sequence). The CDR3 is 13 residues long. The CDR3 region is CASSQDWDREAFF. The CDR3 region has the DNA TGTGCCAGCAGCCAAGATTGGGACAGGGAAGCTTTCTTT.

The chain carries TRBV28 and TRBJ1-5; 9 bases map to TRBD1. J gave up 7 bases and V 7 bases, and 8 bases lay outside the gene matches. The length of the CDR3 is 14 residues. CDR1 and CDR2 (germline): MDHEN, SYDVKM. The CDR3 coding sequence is TGTGCCAGCACGGAGGGACAGGGAAGCCAGCCCCAGCATTTT. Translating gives CASTEGQGSQPQHF.

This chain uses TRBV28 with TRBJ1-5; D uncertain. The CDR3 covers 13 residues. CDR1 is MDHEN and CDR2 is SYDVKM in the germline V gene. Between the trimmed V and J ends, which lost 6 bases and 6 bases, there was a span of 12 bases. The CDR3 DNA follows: TGTGCCAGCAGCTACGGGAGGGCTCAGCCCCAGCATTTT. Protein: CASSYGRAQPQHF. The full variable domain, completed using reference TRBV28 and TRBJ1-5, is DVKVTQSSRYLVKRTGEKVFLECVQDMDHENMFWYRQDPGLGLRLIYFSYDVKMKEKGDIPEGYSVSREKKERFSLILESASTNQTSMYLCASSYGRAQPQHFGDGTRLSIL.

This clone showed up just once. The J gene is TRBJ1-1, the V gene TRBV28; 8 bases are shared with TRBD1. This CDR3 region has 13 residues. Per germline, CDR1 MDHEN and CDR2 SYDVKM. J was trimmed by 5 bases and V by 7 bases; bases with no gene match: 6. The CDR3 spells CASTLDRGTEAFF. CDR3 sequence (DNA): TGTGCCAGCACCCTCGACAGGGGTACTGAAGCTTTCTTT.

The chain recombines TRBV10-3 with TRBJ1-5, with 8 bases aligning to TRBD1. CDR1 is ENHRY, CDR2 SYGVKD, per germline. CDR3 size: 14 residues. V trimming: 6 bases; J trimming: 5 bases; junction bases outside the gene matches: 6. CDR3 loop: CAIRGDRGYQPQHF. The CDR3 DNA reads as TGTGCCATCAGGGGCGACAGGGGATATCAGCCCCAGCATTTT.

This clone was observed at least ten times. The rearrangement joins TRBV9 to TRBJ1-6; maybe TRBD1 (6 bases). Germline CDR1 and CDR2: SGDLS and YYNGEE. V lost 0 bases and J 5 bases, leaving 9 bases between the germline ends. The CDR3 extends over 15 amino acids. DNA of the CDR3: TGTGCCAGCAGCGTAGAAGGGGGAAATAATTCACCCCTCCACTTT. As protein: CASSVEGGNNSPLHF.

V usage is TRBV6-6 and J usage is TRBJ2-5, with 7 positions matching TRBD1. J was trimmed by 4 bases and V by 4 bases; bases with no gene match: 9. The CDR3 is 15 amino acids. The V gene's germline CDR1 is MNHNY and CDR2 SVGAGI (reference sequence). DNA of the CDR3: TGTGCCAGCAGTTCTGAAGAAGGGGGCGGAGAGACCCAGTACTTC. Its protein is CASSSEEGGGETQYF.

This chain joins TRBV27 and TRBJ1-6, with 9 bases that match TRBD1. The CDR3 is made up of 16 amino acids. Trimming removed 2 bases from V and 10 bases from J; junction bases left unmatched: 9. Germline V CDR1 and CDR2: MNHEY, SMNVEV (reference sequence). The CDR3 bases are TGTGCCAGCAGTTTACGGAGGGGGACAGGGCGCTCACCCCTCCACTTT. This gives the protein CASSLRRGTGRSPLHF.

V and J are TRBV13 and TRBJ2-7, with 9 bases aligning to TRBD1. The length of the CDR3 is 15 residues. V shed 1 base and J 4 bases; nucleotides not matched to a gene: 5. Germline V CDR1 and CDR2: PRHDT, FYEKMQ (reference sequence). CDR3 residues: CASSLAQGALYEQYF. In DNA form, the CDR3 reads TGTGCCAGCAGCTTAGCACAGGGGGCCCTTTACGAGCAGTACTTC.

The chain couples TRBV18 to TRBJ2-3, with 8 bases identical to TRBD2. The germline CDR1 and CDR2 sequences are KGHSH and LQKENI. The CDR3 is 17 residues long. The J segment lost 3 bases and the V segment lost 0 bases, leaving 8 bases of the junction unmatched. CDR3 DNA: TGTGCCAGCTCACCACCCCGGTCTAGCGGGCCGACAGATACGCAGTATTTT. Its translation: CASSPPRSSGPTDTQYF.

The DNA for the CDR3 is TGTGCCAGCAGGTCGAGGGAGCGGGGGGGAGAGCAGTACTTC. Translation gives CASRSRERGGEQYF. The rearrangement joins TRBV7-2 to TRBJ2-7; 10 bases fit TRBD2. The junction had 9 bases not matched to a gene; V was cut back by 6 bases and J by 7 bases. The CDR3 is made up of 14 amino acids. The germline gives CDR1 SGHTA, CDR2 FQGNSA. Based on the CDR3 plus reference TRBV7-2 and TRBJ2-7, the full variable domain is GAGVSQSPSNKVTEKGKDVELRCDPISGHTALYWYRQSLGQGLEFLIYFQGNSAPDKSGLPSDRFSAERTGGSVSTLTIQRTQQEDSAVYLCASRSRERGGEQYFGPGTRLTVT.

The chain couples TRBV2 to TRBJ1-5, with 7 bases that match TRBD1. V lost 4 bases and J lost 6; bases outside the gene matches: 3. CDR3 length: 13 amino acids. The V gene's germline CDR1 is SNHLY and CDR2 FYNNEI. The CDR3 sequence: CASSGQGGQPQHF. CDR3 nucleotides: TGTGCCAGCAGTGGACAGGGAGGTCAGCCCCAGCATTTT.

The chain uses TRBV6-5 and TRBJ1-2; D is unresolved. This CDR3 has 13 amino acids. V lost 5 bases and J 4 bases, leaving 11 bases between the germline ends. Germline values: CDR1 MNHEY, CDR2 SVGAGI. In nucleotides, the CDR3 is TGTGCCAGCAGTCCTCACGAGTCCTATGGCTACACCTTC. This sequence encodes CASSPHESYGYTF.

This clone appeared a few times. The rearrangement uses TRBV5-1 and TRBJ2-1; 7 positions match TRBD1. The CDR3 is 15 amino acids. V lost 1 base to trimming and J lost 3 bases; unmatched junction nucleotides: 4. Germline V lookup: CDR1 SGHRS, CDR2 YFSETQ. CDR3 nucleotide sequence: TGCGCCAGCAGCTTGATAGGGGGCCTCTACAATGAGCAGTTCTTC. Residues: CASSLIGGLYNEQFF.

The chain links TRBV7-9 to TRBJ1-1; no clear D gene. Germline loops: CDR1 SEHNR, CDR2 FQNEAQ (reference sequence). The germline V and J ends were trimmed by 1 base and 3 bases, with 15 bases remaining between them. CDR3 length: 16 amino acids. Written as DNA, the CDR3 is TGTGCCAGCAGCTTAGGTCGGGTGGGTACGGACACTGAAGCTTTCTTT. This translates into CASSLGRVGTDTEAFF.

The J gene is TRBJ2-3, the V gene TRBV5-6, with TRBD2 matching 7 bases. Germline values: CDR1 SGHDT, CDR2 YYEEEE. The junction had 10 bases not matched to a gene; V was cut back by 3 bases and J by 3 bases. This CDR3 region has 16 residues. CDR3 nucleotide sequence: TGTGCCAGCAGCTCCTCCCGGGACTACCCGACAGATACGCAGTATTTT. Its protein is CASSSSRDYPTDTQYF. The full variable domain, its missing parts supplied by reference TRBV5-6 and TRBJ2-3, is DAGVTQSPTHLIKTRGQQVTLRCSPKSGHDTVSWYQQALGQGPQFIFQYYEEEERQRGNFPDRFSGHQFPNYSSELNVNALLLGDSALYLCASSSSRDYPTDTQYFGPGTRLTVL.

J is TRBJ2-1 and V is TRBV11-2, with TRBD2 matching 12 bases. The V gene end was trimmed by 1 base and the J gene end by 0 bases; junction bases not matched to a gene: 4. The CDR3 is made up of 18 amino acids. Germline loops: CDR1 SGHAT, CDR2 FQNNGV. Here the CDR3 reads CASSLGTSGASSYNEQFF. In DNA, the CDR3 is TGTGCCAGCAGCTTAGGGACTAGCGGGGCTAGCTCCTACAATGAGCAGTTCTTC.